Listed below are T cell receptor beta chains from one sample, sequenced in a study of shared clonotypes between healthy human individuals. Some clones are missing from TCRdb's copy, which holds only in-frame ones; the method was immunoSEQ multiplex PCR. The sample lists about 2.1 million clones, under 95% occurring once. Sequencing was done on a sample of naive CD8+ T cells from PBMCs. The receptors originated from a man aged 18 to 30 in good health. Some clones in this sample may be carry-over from other donors' samples. CDR3s leave out the opening cysteine and the closing phenylalanine or tryptophan. Clone sizes are given selectively: once, few, many, or a class where the clone is expanded.

. TRBV7-8 ASSLGPPTGAASGGSNEQF
. TRBV7-6 ASSPGRGYEQY
. TRBV28 ASRPTGSNQPQH
. TRBV19 ATCKEGGHQPQH
. TRBV27 ASSLYLGGGTEAF
. TRBV7-6 ASSIDRVDEKLF
. TRBV4-2 ASSRKNPTGLTDTQY
once TRBV4-1 ASSQVAGARETQY
. TRBV18 ASSPRGSGTDTQY
. TRBV4-3 ASSQDRGATGELF